Listed below are T cell receptor beta chains from one sample, sequenced in a study of blood T cell repertoires in COVID-19. Produced via immunoSEQ multiplex PCR; TCRdb's table is partial and in-frame only. The sample lists over 50,000 clones; around four fifths were seen once. Sequenced: peripheral blood. The receptors stem from a man between 65 and 80 years old with acute or convalescent COVID-19. Each CDR3 is given with its conserved first and last residue. Each record gives: V gene, J gene, CDR3 protein.

TRBV6-6	TRBJ1-5	CASRRQSGGRSNQPQHF
TRBV19	TRBJ2-3	CASNGDGLNTQYF
TRBV4-1	TRBJ1-5	CASSPSDLDRRGQPQHF
TRBV5-1	TRBJ2-7	CASSLEGTGAEQYF
TRBV5-4	TRBJ2-4	CASSAGTGLAKNIQYF
TRBV5-1	TRBJ1-1	CASSLAGVIGTEAFF
TRBV14	TRBJ1-1	CASSPLKGDTEAFF
TRBV6-1	TRBJ1-2	CASSENGQARYTF
TRBV2	TRBJ1-1	CASYLGQPNTEAFF
TRBV6-5	TRBJ2-7	CASSRGTGVPYEQYF
TRBV7-9	TRBJ1-4	CASRTGTQFRGEKLFF
TRBV4-1	TRBJ2-3	CASSLRGMSTDTQYF
TRBV12-5	TRBJ1-1	CASGPIQGADFQSTEAFF
TRBV5-6	TRBJ2-7	CASSRIQDRGYEQYF
TRBV14	TRBJ1-4	CASSLTGATNEKLFF
TRBV11-2	TRBJ2-1	CASSHAGNLGYPDNEQFF
TRBV5-4	TRBJ2-7	CASSLAWGGPGEQYF
TRBV24-1	TRBJ2-3	CATSDPGTGGDTQYF
TRBV2	TRBJ2-1	CASTRDRGNEQFF
TRBV6-5	TRBJ2-7	CASSYLGDEQYF
TRBV5-1	TRBJ2-3	CASSLEQVGTDTQYF
TRBV11-2	TRBJ2-6	CASSLQVSGANVLTF
TRBV5-1	TRBJ2-5	CASSLNPGQQETQYF
TRBV20-1	TRBJ2-3	CSASGTSTDTQYF
TRBV3-1/TRBV3-2	TRBJ1-1	CASSQVGGVFF
TRBV3-1/TRBV3-2	TRBJ1-6	CASSQERGSLHF
TRBV7-3	TRBJ2-5	CASSFQAGEAETQYF
TRBV20-1	TRBJ1-5	CSASVQGSQPQHF
TRBV5-6	TRBJ2-7	CASRAGTGFLVQYF
TRBV4-1	TRBJ2-6	CASSQRDRTSGANVLTF
TRBV18	TRBJ1-4	CASQQGANEKLFF
TRBV5-1	TRBJ2-1	CASSLGQGTYNEQFF
TRBV11-2	TRBJ1-5	CASSLQGAYQPQHF
TRBV3-1/TRBV3-2	TRBJ2-1	CASSQAGVNEQFF
TRBV5-5	TRBJ2-7	CASSLDRAYEQYF